Many counts were recorded for the clone carrying this T cell receptor beta chain. No antigen is known for it. This sample is drawn from a study of read filtering for tumor transcriptome and immune sequencing. Background on the study: 8 or 9 patients were R-ISS I, about 16 were R-ISS II, over 5 were R-ISS III. TCR-mapped reads were about 4 to 11 million with IR-seq versus about 75 to 1,400 with RNA-seq.

The library was built from approximately 400 ng RNA with molecular barcoded adaptors for alpha/delta and beta/gamma chains. From the reads, TCRdb called clonotypes with MiXCR, one entry per CDR3 protein. Of approximately 90,000 distinct CDR3 sequences in the sample, 20% to 25% were seen once. Broader study findings: Compared with RNA-seq, IR-seq gave much higher clonotype depth and reliability. Single-read clonotypes: about 83% of IR-seq clonotypes (about 3.5% of reads), roughly 70% of RNA-seq clonotypes (approximately 43% of reads).

The clonotype originates from a donor over 35 with multiple myeloma. Sample: a population of CD138-negative cells sorted from bone marrow.

The CDR3 DNA is TGTGCCAGCAGTTGGGCGGGTTACGGCACTGAAGCTTTCTTT. Translation gives CASSWAGYGTEAFF. V and J are TRBV28 and TRBJ1-1; D call uncertain. This CDR3 comprises 14 residues. Germline V gene lookup returns CDR1 MDHEN and CDR2 SYDVKM. V lost 4 bases, J lost 4 bases, and 13 bases lay in between.